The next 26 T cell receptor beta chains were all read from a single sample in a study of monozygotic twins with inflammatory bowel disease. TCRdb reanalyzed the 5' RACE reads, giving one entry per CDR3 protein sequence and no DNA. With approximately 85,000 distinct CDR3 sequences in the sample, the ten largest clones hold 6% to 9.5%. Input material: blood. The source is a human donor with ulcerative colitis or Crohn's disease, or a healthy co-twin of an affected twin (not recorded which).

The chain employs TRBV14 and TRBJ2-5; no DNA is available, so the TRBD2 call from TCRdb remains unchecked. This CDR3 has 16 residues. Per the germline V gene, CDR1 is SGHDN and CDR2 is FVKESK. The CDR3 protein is CASSQAGLAGQETQYF.

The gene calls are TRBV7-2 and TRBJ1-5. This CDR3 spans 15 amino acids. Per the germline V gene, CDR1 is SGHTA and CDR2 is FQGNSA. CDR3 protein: CASSLGPASNQPQHF. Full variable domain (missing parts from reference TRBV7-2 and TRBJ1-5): GAGVSQSPSNKVTEKGKDVELRCDPISGHTALYWYRQSLGQGLEFLIYFQGNSAPDKSGLPSDRFSAERTGGSVSTLTIQRTQQEDSAVYLCASSLGPASNQPQHFGDGTRLSIL.

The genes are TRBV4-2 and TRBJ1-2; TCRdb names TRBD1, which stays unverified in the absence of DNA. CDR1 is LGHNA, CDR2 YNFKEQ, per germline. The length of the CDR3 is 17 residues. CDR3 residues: CASSQVEIRGGNYGYTF.

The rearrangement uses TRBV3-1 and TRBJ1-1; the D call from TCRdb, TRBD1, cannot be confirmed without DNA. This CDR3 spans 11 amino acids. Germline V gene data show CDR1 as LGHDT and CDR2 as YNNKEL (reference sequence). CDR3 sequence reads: CASSEQGSAFF. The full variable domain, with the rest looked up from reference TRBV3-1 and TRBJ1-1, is DTAVSQTPKYLVTQMGNDKSIKCEQNLGHDTMYWYKQDSKKFLKIMFSYNNKELIINETVPNRFSPKSPDKAHLNLHINSLELGDSAVYFCASSEQGSAFFGQGTRLTVV.

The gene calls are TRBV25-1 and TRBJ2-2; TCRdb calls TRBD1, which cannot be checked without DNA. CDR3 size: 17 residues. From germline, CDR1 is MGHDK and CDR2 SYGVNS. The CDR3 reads CASSHGGVTANTGELFF.

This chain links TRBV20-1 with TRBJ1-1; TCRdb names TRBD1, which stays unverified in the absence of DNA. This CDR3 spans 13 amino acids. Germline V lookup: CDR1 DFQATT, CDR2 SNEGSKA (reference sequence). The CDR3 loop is CSASLTGLSEAFF.

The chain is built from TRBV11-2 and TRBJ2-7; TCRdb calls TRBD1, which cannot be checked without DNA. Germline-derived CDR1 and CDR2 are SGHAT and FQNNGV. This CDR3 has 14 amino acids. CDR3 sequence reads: CASSLVPTTYEQYF.

This CDR3 reads CASSRGAGYTGELFF. This chain connects TRBV12-3 or TRBV12-4 to TRBJ2-2; TCRdb lists TRBD1, though no DNA is available to test this call. The CDR3 sequence is 15 residues long.

CDR3 protein: CASSLGQLNSPLHF. This rearrangement joins TRBV7-9 to TRBJ1-6; TCRdb indicates TRBD1, and absent DNA this call remains unverified. This CDR3 comprises 14 residues. The germline V gene encodes CDR1 SEHNR and CDR2 FQNEAQ (reference sequence).

This CDR3 reads CASSVGSSGGLFF. The chain employs TRBV9 and TRBJ2-2. Germline CDR1 SGDLS, CDR2 YYNGEE. The CDR3 consists of 13 residues.

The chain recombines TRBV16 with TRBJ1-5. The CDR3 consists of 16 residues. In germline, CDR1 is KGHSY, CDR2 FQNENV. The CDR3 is CASSPRWGGRNQPQHF.

Here the CDR3 reads CSAPTSGGTDTQYF. The J gene is TRBJ2-3, the V gene TRBV20-1; TCRdb proposes TRBD2, but this gene call is untestable without DNA. The CDR3 runs to 14 residues. Germline assignment: CDR1 DFQATT and CDR2 SNEGSKA (reference sequence).

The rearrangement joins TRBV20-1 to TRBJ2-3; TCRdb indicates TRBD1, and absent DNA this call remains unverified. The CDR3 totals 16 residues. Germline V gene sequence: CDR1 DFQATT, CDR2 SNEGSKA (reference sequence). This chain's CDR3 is CSAAGTVTSSTDTQYF.

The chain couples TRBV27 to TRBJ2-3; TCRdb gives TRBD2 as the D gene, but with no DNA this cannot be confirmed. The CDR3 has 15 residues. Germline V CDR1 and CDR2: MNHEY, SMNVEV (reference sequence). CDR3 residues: CASSSVALNTDTQYF.

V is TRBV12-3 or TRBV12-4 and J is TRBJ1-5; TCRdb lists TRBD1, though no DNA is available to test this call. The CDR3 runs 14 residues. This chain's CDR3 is CASSGTGRNQPQHF.

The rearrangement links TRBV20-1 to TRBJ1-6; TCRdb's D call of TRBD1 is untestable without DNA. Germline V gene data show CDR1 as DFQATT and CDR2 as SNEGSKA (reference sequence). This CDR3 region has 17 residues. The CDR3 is CSARDPGQGLHNSPLHF.

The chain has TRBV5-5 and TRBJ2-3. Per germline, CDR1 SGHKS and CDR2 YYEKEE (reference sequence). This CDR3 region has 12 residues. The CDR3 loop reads CASSLSAGTQYF.

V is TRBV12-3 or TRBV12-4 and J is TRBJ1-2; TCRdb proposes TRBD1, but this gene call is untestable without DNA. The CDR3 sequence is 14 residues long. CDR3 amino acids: CASSVSNTGGGYTF.

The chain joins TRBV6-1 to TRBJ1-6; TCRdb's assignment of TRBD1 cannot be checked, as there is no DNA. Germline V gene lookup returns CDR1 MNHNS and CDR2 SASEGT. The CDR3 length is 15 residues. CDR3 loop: CASRGQAYENSPLHF.

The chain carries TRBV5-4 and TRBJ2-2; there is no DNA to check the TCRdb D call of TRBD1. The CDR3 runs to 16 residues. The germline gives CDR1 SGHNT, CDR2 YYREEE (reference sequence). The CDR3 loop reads CASSPRGGSNTGELFF.

This CDR3 is CSATGGDRGYEQYF. The J gene is TRBJ2-7, the V gene TRBV20-1; TCRdb designates TRBD1, a call that cannot be tested without DNA. The CDR3 has 14 residues. Germline assignment: CDR1 DFQATT and CDR2 SNEGSKA (reference sequence).

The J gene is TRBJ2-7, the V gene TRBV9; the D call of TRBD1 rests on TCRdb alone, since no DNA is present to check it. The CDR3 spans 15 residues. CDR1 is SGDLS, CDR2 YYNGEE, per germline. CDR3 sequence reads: CASSVVAGDVYEQYF.

CDR3 sequence reads: CASSLGRAGPYEQYF. V is TRBV5-1 and J is TRBJ2-7. The germline V gene encodes CDR1 SGHRS and CDR2 YFSETQ. This CDR3 region has 15 residues.

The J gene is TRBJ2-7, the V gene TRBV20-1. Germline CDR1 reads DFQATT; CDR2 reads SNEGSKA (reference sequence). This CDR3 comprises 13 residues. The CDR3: CSARGTVDYEQYF.

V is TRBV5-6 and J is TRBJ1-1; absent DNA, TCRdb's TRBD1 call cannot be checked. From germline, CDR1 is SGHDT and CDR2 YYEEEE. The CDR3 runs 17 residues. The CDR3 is CASSPARPGTPDTEAFF.

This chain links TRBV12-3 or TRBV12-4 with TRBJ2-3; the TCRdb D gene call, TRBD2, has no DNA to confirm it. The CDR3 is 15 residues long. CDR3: CASSWPSGGEHTQYF.